In its sample, the clone carrying this TCR beta chain was seen many times. This record comes from a study of response to subunit inactivated influenza vaccine. This CDR3 spans 16 amino acids. Germline V gene lookup returns CDR1 ENHRY and CDR2 SYGVKD. V was trimmed by 0 bases and J by 7 bases, leaving 19 bases between them. MiXCR was run by TCRdb on the RT-PCR reads, yielding one entry per CDR3 protein. The sample carries about 570,000 distinct CDR3 sequences, around 10% recorded once. A further study also used this sample, focusing on T cells expressing NK-cell markers. As that study records: 5'RACE template switching with UMIs produced the TCR beta cDNA. Seropositivity for HCMV was found in seven of the eight sequenced donors, with one seronegative. For several experiments, T cell sorting was restricted to the alpha-beta TCR population by means of an anti-gamma-delta TCR antibody.

The clonotype was recovered from a man aged 50 to 59 who received an inactivated influenza vaccine. The rearrangement links TRBV10-3 to TRBJ2-7, with D perhaps TRBD1 (5 bases). Sequenced here: PBMCs from blood, sampled on the day of vaccination. CDR3 region: CAISESSAGWSGEQYF. The CDR3 DNA is TGTGCCATCAGTGAGTCTTCGGCAGGGTGGAGTGGGGAGCAGTACTTC.